The 23 T cell receptor beta chains given below trace back to one sample, sequenced in a study of CD8 T cells in ankylosing spondylitis. One entry per CDR3 protein results from TCRdb running MiXCR on the 5' RACE reads. The profile shows around 150,000 distinct CDR3 sequences, roughly 11% of them singletons. Sequenced: blood, either unsorted or a sorted T cell fraction (not recorded which). These receptors all come from a male donor with ankylosing spondylitis or in good health (not recorded which).

This clonotype was recorded a few times. V is TRBV6-5 and J is TRBJ2-7; D gene unclear. There are 13 residues in the CDR3. Germline lookup yields CDR1 MNHEY and CDR2 SVGAGI. The V end lost 6 bases, the J end lost 5 bases, and 14 bases lay between the germline ends. The CDR3 bases are TGTGCCAGCAGCCCCTCTGAGGTCCACGAGCAGTACTTC. As protein: CASSPSEVHEQYF.

J is TRBJ2-2 and V is TRBV5-1, with 9 nucleotides matching TRBD1. V was clipped by 3 bases and J by 3 bases; unmatched bases: 3. There are 15 residues in the CDR3. Germline loops: CDR1 SGHRS, CDR2 YFSETQ. CDR3 protein: CASSSRTGDTGELFF. CDR3 bases: TGCGCCAGCAGCTCCAGGACAGGGGACACCGGGGAGCTGTTTTTT. The full variable domain, completed using reference TRBV5-1 and TRBJ2-2, is KAGVTQTPRYLIKTRGQQVTLSCSPISGHRSVSWYQQTPGQGLQFLFEYFSETQRNKGNFPGRFSGRQFSNSRSEMNVSTLELGDSALYLCASSSRTGDTGELFFGEGSRLTVL.

Ten or more counts support this clonotype. This chain links TRBV6-1 with TRBJ1-1, with D unclear. V dropped 2 bases and J dropped 0 bases, with 10 bases sitting between them. This CDR3 region has 15 residues. Germline-derived CDR1 and CDR2 are MNHNS and SASEGT. This CDR3 reads CASSEQADMNTEAFF. The CDR3 DNA reads TGTGCCAGCAGTGAACAGGCAGACATGAACACTGAAGCTTTCTTT.

This chain uses TRBV11-3 with TRBJ2-1; possible D gene TRBD2, 6 bases. Trimming took 5 bases from V and 10 from J, leaving 24 bases between them. The CDR3 runs 16 residues. The germline gives CDR1 SGHNT, CDR2 YENEEA. The chain's CDR3 is CASSVLGLPLQSEQFF. As DNA, the CDR3 is TGTGCCAGCAGCGTGCTGGGACTTCCCCTACAATCGGAGCAGTTCTTC.

This clonotype has at least ten counts. This sequence joins TRBV9 and TRBJ2-3; possibly TRBD2 for D (6 bases). V was clipped by 0 bases and J by 2 bases, with 10 bases between them. CDR1 and CDR2 (germline): SGDLS, YYNGEE. The length of the CDR3 is 15 residues. Here the CDR3 reads CASSVVAGPTDTQYF. The CDR3 DNA sequence: TGTGCCAGCAGCGTAGTTGCGGGGCCCACAGATACGCAGTATTTT.

The table lists this clonotype with a few counts. V is TRBV14 and J is TRBJ2-1; 13 bases match TRBD2. Germline V gives CDR1 SGHDN, CDR2 FVKESK. J was trimmed by 0 bases and V by 2 bases; bases with no gene match: 16. This CDR3 comprises 22 residues. CDR3: CASSQMTGTSGIIWGSYNEQFF. CDR3 sequence (DNA): TGTGCCAGCAGCCAAATGACCGGGACTAGCGGGATTATATGGGGCTCCTACAATGAGCAGTTCTTC. The whole variable domain, filled in from reference TRBV14 and TRBJ2-1, reads EAGVTQFPSHSVIEKGQTVTLRCDPISGHDNLYWYRRVMGKEIKFLLHFVKESKQDESGMPNNRFLAERTGGTYSTLKVQPAELEDSGVYFCASSQMTGTSGIIWGSYNEQFFGPGTRLTVL.

This clonotype was counted many times. The rearrangement uses TRBV20-1 and TRBJ2-7, with a possible D match to TRBD1 (6 bases). Germline CDR1 DFQATT, CDR2 SNEGSKA (reference sequence). This CDR3 is 14 amino acids long. The V end lost 3 bases, the J end lost 0 bases, and 12 bases lay between the germline ends. The CDR3 loop reads CSASLQGTSYEQYF. CDR3 DNA: TGCAGTGCTAGTTTGCAGGGGACCTCCTACGAGCAGTACTTC.

The sample holds many counts of this clonotype. This chain links TRBV5-1 with TRBJ1-3; D remains ambiguous. Germline assignment: CDR1 SGHRS and CDR2 YFSETQ. CDR3 size: 15 residues. Deletions cut 0 bases from V and 0 bases from J, with 7 bases between. This CDR3 reads CASSLGGLSGNTIYF. DNA of the CDR3: TGCGCCAGCAGCTTGGGAGGACTCTCTGGAAACACCATATATTTT.

This clonotype was observed at least ten times. V usage is TRBV24-1 and J usage is TRBJ1-5; unclear D gene. V was cut by 3 bases and J by 0 bases, with 11 bases left in between. Germline V gives CDR1 KGHDR, CDR2 SFDVKD. This CDR3 is 16 amino acids long. CDR3 sequence reads: CATSDPLMDSNQPQHF. The CDR3 DNA follows: TGTGCCACCAGTGATCCCTTAATGGATAGCAATCAGCCCCAGCATTTT.

A word on this clonotype: An end of the junction differs from the germline gene, which may be a read error. The chain couples TRBV7-2 to TRBJ2-1; no definite D call. This CDR3 has 15 amino acids. Germline lookup yields CDR1 SGHTA and CDR2 FQGNSA. In nucleotides, the CDR3 is TGTGCCAGCAGCTTAGAATCTACGTCCTCCAATGAGCAGTTCTTC. Translating gives CASSLESTSSNEQFF.

The V and J genes are TRBV30 and TRBJ1-2; D is unresolved. Germline values: CDR1 GTSNPN, CDR2 SVGIG (reference sequence). The germline V and J ends were trimmed by 5 bases and 3 bases, with 4 bases remaining between them. This CDR3 comprises 10 residues. CDR3 sequence reads: CAWGDYGYTF. DNA of the CDR3: TGTGCCTGGGGGGACTATGGCTACACCTTC. Based on the CDR3 plus reference TRBV30 and TRBJ1-2, the full variable domain is SQTIHQWPATLVQPVGSPLSLECTVEGTSNPNLYWYRQAAGRGLQLLFYSVGIGQISSEVPQNLSASRPQDRQFILSSKKLLLSDSGFYLCAWGDYGYTFGSGTRLTVV.

This clonotype was observed many times. This sequence joins TRBV5-1 and TRBJ2-2; 13 nucleotides line up with TRBD2. The CDR3 loop spans 18 amino acids. The germline CDR1 and CDR2 sequences are SGHRS and YFSETQ. After removal of 4 bases from V and 0 bases from J, the junction contained 6 bases not matched to a gene. The CDR3 region is CASSLGLAGTANTGELFF. CDR3 in DNA: TGCGCCAGCAGCCTGGGACTAGCGGGGACCGCGAACACCGGGGAGCTGTTTTTT.

At least ten counts were recorded for this clonotype. This chain connects TRBV6-5 to TRBJ2-1; 7 bases map to TRBD2. This CDR3 comprises 15 residues. J lost 3 bases, V lost 0 bases, and 2 bases had no gene match. Germline CDR1 reads MNHEY; CDR2 reads SVGAGI. This CDR3 reads CASSYSLADYNEQFF. Written as DNA, the CDR3 is TGTGCCAGCAGTTACTCCCTAGCGGACTACAATGAGCAGTTCTTC.

This clonotype has at least ten counts. The chain uses TRBV5-1 and TRBJ2-1; D gene ambiguous. Per germline, CDR1 SGHRS and CDR2 YFSETQ. V was shortened by 1 base and J by 6 bases, with 11 bases between the two germline ends. The CDR3 sequence is 14 residues long. This chain's CDR3 is CASSLSQLPNEQFF. In DNA, the CDR3 is TGCGCCAGCAGCTTGAGCCAGCTACCCAATGAGCAGTTCTTC.

Many counts were recorded for this clonotype. The J gene is TRBJ2-4, the V gene TRBV7-9; the D gene is possibly TRBD1 (7 bases). V was clipped by 4 bases and J by 5 bases, with 18 bases between them. Looked up from germline, CDR1 is SEHNR and CDR2 is FQNEAQ (reference sequence). CDR3 size: 16 residues. This CDR3 reads CASSWQGGLGQNIQYF. CDR3 in DNA: TGTGCCAGCAGCTGGCAGGGGGGCCTGGGTCAAAACATTCAGTACTTC.

The rearrangement uses TRBV6-1 and TRBJ1-1, with TRBD1 identical over 8 bases. Germline trimming cut 4 bases from V and 2 bases from J; bases unmatched to any gene: 6. The CDR3 extends over 15 amino acids. From germline, CDR1 is MNHNS and CDR2 SASEGT. CDR3 sequence: CASSGVGQGNTEAFF. The DNA of the CDR3 is TGTGCCAGCAGTGGCGTTGGACAGGGAAACACTGAAGCTTTCTTT.

This clonotype was detected many times. V and J are TRBV6-5 and TRBJ2-7; possibly TRBD2 for D (6 bases). Trimming took off 3 bases at V and 3 bases at J, with 12 bases between the two ends. This CDR3 is built from 14 residues. CDR1 and CDR2 from the germline V gene are MNHEY and SVGAGI. The CDR3 reads CASSYHSGVYEQYF. The CDR3 DNA reads as TGTGCCAGCAGTTATCATTCGGGGGTCTACGAGCAGTACTTC.

The sample holds a few counts of this clonotype. V gene TRBV19 combines with J gene TRBJ1-5; D uncertain. Germline V gene sequence: CDR1 LNHDA, CDR2 SQIVND (reference sequence). V shed 3 bases and J shed 3 bases, with 6 bases lying between them. This CDR3 contains 13 residues. CDR3 nucleotides: TGTGCCAGTAGTATCCAGATCAATCAGCCCCAGCATTTT. Protein sequence: CASSIQINQPQHF.

The J gene is TRBJ1-2, the V gene TRBV7-9; 7 nucleotides agree with TRBD1. The CDR3 has 15 amino acids. The V gene's germline CDR1 is SEHNR and CDR2 FQNEAQ (reference sequence). The junction had 7 bases not matched to a gene; V was cut back by 3 bases and J by 3 bases. In DNA form, the CDR3 reads TGTGCCAGCAGCTTGAGACAGGGTACGGACTATGGCTACACCTTC. Amino acid sequence: CASSLRQGTDYGYTF.

This clonotype was counted only a few times. The gene calls are TRBV12-3 or TRBV12-4 and TRBJ2-7, with D possibly being TRBD2 (6 bases). This CDR3 is 12 amino acids long. Trimming removed 6 bases at V and 3 bases at J, with 9 bases between. The CDR3 protein is CASSPGDYEQYF. CDR3 DNA: TGTGCCAGCAGCCCGGGAGACTACGAGCAGTACTTC.

The sample holds many counts of this clonotype. The chain is built from TRBV3-1 and TRBJ1-1; D is possibly TRBD1 (6 bases). The CDR3 length is 14 residues. Germline-derived CDR1 and CDR2 are LGHDT and YNNKEL (reference sequence). Trimming stripped 3 bases from V and 0 bases from J, with 8 bases between. The CDR3 loop is CASSHGGLNTEAFF. The DNA of the CDR3 is TGTGCCAGCAGCCATGGGGGGCTGAACACTGAAGCTTTCTTT.

This clonotype occurred many times. V gene TRBV15 combines with J gene TRBJ2-7, with 8 bases fitting TRBD1. CDR3 size: 13 residues. Trimming removed 2 bases from V and 6 bases from J; junction bases left unmatched: 3. Germline CDR1 LNHNV, CDR2 YYDKDF (reference sequence). The CDR3 DNA sequence: TGTGCCACCAGCAGACAGGGGGCGAGCGAGCAGTACTTC. Its translation: CATSRQGASEQYF.

This clonotype was found a few times. The DNA for the CDR3 is TGTGCCAGCAGTCTGCTCACAGGGGGCGAAGCTTTCTTT. This encodes CASSLLTGGEAFF. V gene TRBV27 combines with J gene TRBJ1-1; 9 positions match TRBD1. CDR3 length: 13 amino acids. CDR1 and CDR2 from the germline V gene are MNHEY and SMNVEV (reference sequence). J was trimmed by 8 bases and V by 5 bases; bases with no gene match: 6.